Following are 18 T cell receptor beta chains from one sample sequenced in a study of OX40 agonist ivuxolimab in advanced cancers. The repertoire was sequenced with immunoSEQ multiplex PCR; TCRdb's copy has only in-frame clones and lacks some. The sample holds around 46,000 clones, roughly 86% seen once. This specimen consisted of CD4+ or CD8+ T cells sorted from blood, obtained in a trial of the OX40 agonist ivuxolimab. Receptor source: an adult with an advanced solid tumor such as melanoma, head and neck, liver or kidney cancer.

This chain uses TRBV6-5 with TRBJ1-5; no clear D. V gave up 4 bases and J gave up 3 bases, with 7 bases separating them. Looked up from germline, CDR1 is MNHEY and CDR2 is SVGAGI. The length of the CDR3 is 13 residues. The CDR3 here is CASSSNINQPQHF. The DNA for the CDR3 is TGTGCCAGCAGTTCCAACATCAATCAGCCCCAGCATTTT.

J is TRBJ2-7 and V is TRBV14, with 10 bases fitting TRBD1. The CDR3 length is 14 residues. The germline CDR1 and CDR2 sequences are SGHDN and FVKESK. The V gene end was trimmed by 5 bases and the J gene end by 2 bases; junction bases not matched to a gene: 3. The DNA of the CDR3 is TGTGCCAGCAGCTCAGGACAGGGGGCCTACGAGCAGTACTTC. Translated, it gives CASSSGQGAYEQYF.

This sequence joins TRBV7-9 and TRBJ2-1; maybe TRBD1 (6 bases). Trimming pared 5 bases from V and 4 bases from J, leaving 15 bases between. CDR1 is SEHNR and CDR2 is FQNEAQ in the germline V gene (reference sequence). The CDR3 extends over 15 amino acids. DNA for the CDR3: TGTGCCAGCAGCCCCCCGACAGGAGGATACAATGAGCAGTTCTTC. Translated: CASSPPTGGYNEQFF.

The chain links TRBV10-3 to TRBJ1-1; TRBD1 agrees at 9 bases. Germline V lookup: CDR1 ENHRY, CDR2 SYGVKD. Trimming cost V 6 bases and J 0 bases; bases outside gene matches: 11. The CDR3 sequence is 17 residues long. CDR3 protein: CAIRIGQGREVNTEAFF. The CDR3 DNA follows: TGTGCCATCAGGATTGGACAGGGGCGAGAAGTGAACACTGAAGCTTTCTTT.

The chain has TRBV27 and TRBJ1-2; tentative D call: TRBD1 (6 bases). This CDR3 has 16 residues. CDR1 and CDR2 (germline): MNHEY, SMNVEV (reference sequence). V lost 0 bases and J lost 4, with 15 bases in between. DNA of the CDR3: TGTGCCAGCAGTTTATCGCGCGGGGGCGCGTCCTATGGCTACACCTTC. Amino acid sequence: CASSLSRGGASYGYTF.

The chain couples TRBV2 to TRBJ2-1; 9 bases agree with TRBD1. This CDR3 is built from 14 residues. CDR1 is SNHLY, CDR2 FYNNEI, per germline. With V trimmed by 7 bases and J by 0 bases, 1 base remained unmatched. The CDR3, as DNA: TGTGCCAGCATGGACAGGGGCTCCTACAATGAGCAGTTCTTC. Encoded protein: CASMDRGSYNEQFF.

The rearrangement joins TRBV6-5 to TRBJ1-3; D not certain. Trimming removed 2 bases from V and 4 bases from J, with 9 bases in between. Germline CDR1 reads MNHEY; CDR2 reads SVGAGI. The CDR3 runs 14 residues. The CDR3, as DNA: TGTGCCAGCAGTTACCCCGATCCCGGAAACACCATATATTTT. It encodes CASSYPDPGNTIYF.

With regard to this clone: Likely a read error: the CDR3 ends without its conserved phenylalanine or tryptophan. The J gene is TRBJ1-6, the V gene TRBV7-9; possible D gene TRBD1, 5 bases. Trimming took off 7 bases at V and 10 bases at J, with 11 bases between the two ends. Germline assignment: CDR1 SEHNR and CDR2 FQNEAQ (reference sequence). This CDR3 comprises 12 residues. CDR3 amino acids: CASTWGGSPLHL. The CDR3 DNA reads TGTGCCAGCACCTGGGGGGGATCACCCCTCCACCTT.

The chain couples TRBV28 to TRBJ2-1, with TRBD2 matching 7 bases. CDR1 and CDR2 from the germline V gene are MDHEN and SYDVKM. Trimming took 8 bases from V and 2 from J; bases not matched to a gene: 0. This CDR3 is 12 amino acids long. The CDR3 sequence: CASGGAYNEQFF. CDR3 DNA sequence: TGTGCCAGCGGGGGGGCCTACAATGAGCAGTTCTTC.

V is TRBV10-2 and J is TRBJ1-1; D gene unclear. The V end lost 6 bases, the J end lost 3 bases, and 5 bases lay between the germline ends. The CDR3 extends over 11 amino acids. CDR1 and CDR2 from the germline V gene are WSHSY and SAAADI. The CDR3 reads CASRGDTEAFF. CDR3 DNA: TGCGCCAGCAGAGGAGACACTGAAGCTTTCTTT.

This clone was seen only once. This chain joins TRBV11-1 and TRBJ2-1, with D unresolved. Germline values: CDR1 SGHAT, CDR2 FQDESV (reference sequence). Between the trimmed V and J ends, which lost 5 bases and 5 bases, there was a span of 10 bases. The CDR3 totals 13 residues. CDR3 nucleotide sequence: TGTGCCAGCAGCCTGGACGGAAACAATGAGCAGTTCTTC. It encodes CASSLDGNNEQFF.

This clone has a handful of counts. The rearrangement links TRBV9 to TRBJ1-1, with a possible D match to TRBD1 (6 bases). Per the germline V gene, CDR1 is SGDLS and CDR2 is YYNGEE. The CDR3 totals 15 residues. Trimming cost V 0 bases and J 0 bases, with 9 bases left between them. CDR3 region: CASSVEAGVNTEAFF. For the CDR3, the DNA is TGTGCCAGCAGCGTAGAGGCAGGGGTGAACACTGAAGCTTTCTTT.

The rearrangement joins TRBV4-1 to TRBJ2-7; D not resolved. Germline CDR1 and CDR2: MGHRA and YSYEKL. V was pared by 3 bases and J by 1 base, with 10 bases between. The CDR3 is made up of 14 amino acids. CDR3 region: CASSQKERSYEQYF. CDR3 nucleotide sequence: TGCGCCAGCAGCCAGAAGGAAAGGTCCTACGAGCAGTACTTC.

This rearrangement joins TRBV6-6 to TRBJ1-4, with TRBD1 identical over 10 bases. V was pared by 3 bases and J by 8 bases, with 3 bases of the junction left unmatched. Germline-derived CDR1 and CDR2 are MNHNY and SVGAGI (reference sequence). The CDR3 is 14 amino acids. CDR3 region: CASSYGTGVEKLFF. CDR3 nucleotide sequence: TGTGCCAGCAGTTATGGGACAGGGGTGGAAAAACTGTTTTTT.

The rearrangement uses TRBV5-5 and TRBJ1-5; no clear D. The CDR3 runs 14 residues. Trimming left V 0 bases short and J 2 bases short, with 6 bases between. CDR1 and CDR2 (germline): SGHKS, YYEKEE (reference sequence). CDR3 loop: CASSLAGGNQPQHF. The CDR3, as DNA: TGTGCCAGCAGCTTGGCCGGGGGCAATCAGCCCCAGCATTTT.

This clone has a single count. The chain couples TRBV29-1 to TRBJ2-2, with D possibly TRBD2 on 5 matching bases. CDR1 is SQVTM and CDR2 is ANQGSEA in the germline V gene. V was clipped by 6 bases and J by 3 bases, with 11 bases between them. The CDR3 is 13 amino acids. The CDR3 spells CSVSRGHTGELFF. In DNA, the CDR3 is TGCAGCGTCTCCCGAGGGCACACCGGGGAGCTGTTTTTT.

The rearrangement joins TRBV28 to TRBJ1-1; D perhaps matches TRBD1 (5 bases). This CDR3 has 15 residues. Trimming took off 2 bases at V and 0 bases at J, with 10 bases between the two ends. Germline CDR1 is MDHEN and CDR2 is SYDVKM. As DNA, the CDR3 is TGTGCCAGCAGTTTAACAGGCGCCATGAACACTGAAGCTTTCTTT. This sequence encodes CASSLTGAMNTEAFF.

The genes are TRBV27 and TRBJ2-7, with no clear D. Trimming removed 3 bases from V and 5 bases from J, with 14 bases in between. In germline, CDR1 is MNHEY, CDR2 SMNVEV (reference sequence). This CDR3 is 14 amino acids long. The CDR3 is CASSFPGALNEQYF. Written as DNA, the CDR3 is TGTGCCAGCAGTTTCCCCGGCGCGTTGAACGAGCAGTACTTC.